Given below is one TCR beta chain in context. Clones were sequenced by immunoSEQ multiplex PCR, and TCRdb holds only the in-frame ones, with some missing. This sample has 98,000 or so clones, with roughly 95% found just once. The CDR3 has 16 residues. The data belong to a study of technical replicates of blood from a handful of donors. The V gene is TRBV21-1, the J gene TRBJ1-2; the table's TRBD1 call for D was not verified on the DNA. TRBV21-1 is deemed a pseudogene. This sequence was found in a human donor in good health. The sample taken for sequencing was T cells isolated from PBMCs. The CDR3 DNA reads TGTGCCAGCAGCGGAAACAGGGGGCGGAGTAGTTATGGCTACACCTTC. Translation gives CASSGNRGRSSYGYTF.